Presented here are 26 T cell receptor beta chains from one specimen sequenced in a study of blood T cell repertoires in COVID-19. Generated by immunoSEQ multiplex PCR, the TCRdb table keeps only in-frame clones and is missing some. The sample comprises fewer than 250,000 clones, 80% to 95% of which are singletons, and around 0.83% rests with the top ten. Sequenced sample: peripheral blood. The source of these receptors is a man aged 25 to 40 with COVID-19, enrolled during active disease.

This rearrangement joins TRBV7-9 to TRBJ1-2, with D possibly TRBD1 on 6 matching bases. Trimming stripped 5 bases from V and 3 bases from J, with 13 bases between. Germline V gives CDR1 SEHNR, CDR2 FQNEAQ (reference sequence). The length of the CDR3 is 14 residues. CDR3 protein: CASSPVQGDYGYTF. CDR3 coding DNA: TGTGCCAGCAGCCCAGTACAGGGCGACTATGGCTACACCTTC.

Remarks on this clone: This same CDR3 is encoded by further DNA sequences in the sample. The chain combines TRBV6-5 with TRBJ1-2; D is unclear. This CDR3 spans 12 amino acids. CDR1 and CDR2 from the germline V gene are MNHEY and SVGAGI. Between the trimmed V and J ends, which lost 2 bases and 7 bases, there was a span of 8 bases. The CDR3 protein is CASSYGLSGYTF. The DNA for the CDR3 is TGTGCCAGCAGTTACGGTCTGAGTGGCTACACCTTC.

V usage is TRBV6-5 and J usage is TRBJ1-4, with 10 positions matching TRBD1. CDR3 length equals 14 residues. Per the germline V gene, CDR1 is MNHEY and CDR2 is SVGAGI. V shed 6 bases, J shed 7 bases, and the junction held 5 bases outside the gene matches. In DNA form, the CDR3 reads TGTGCCAGCAGAGACAGGGGGCAGGGTGAAAAACTGTTTTTT. Translating it yields CASRDRGQGEKLFF.

This sequence joins TRBV19 and TRBJ2-1; 7 nucleotides align to TRBD1. There are 13 residues in the CDR3. V shed 7 bases and J 10 bases; nucleotides not matched to a gene: 10. Germline CDR1 and CDR2: LNHDA and SQIVND (reference sequence). CDR3 region: CASTSTGAGEQFF. In DNA form, the CDR3 reads TGTGCCAGTACCAGCACAGGGGCCGGGGAGCAGTTCTTC.

This sequence joins TRBV6-1 and TRBJ1-1; D might be TRBD1 (5 bases). Per the germline V gene, CDR1 is MNHNS and CDR2 is SASEGT. The CDR3 totals 14 residues. V lost 1 base, J lost 5 bases, and 11 bases lay in between. CDR3 coding DNA: TGTGCCAGCAGTGAAGTTAGGGGTTGGACTGAAGCTTTCTTT. It translates to CASSEVRGWTEAFF.

This chain uses TRBV7-3 with TRBJ1-1, with unresolved D. The CDR3 has 14 amino acids. Germline CDR1 SGHTA, CDR2 FQGTGA. The germline V and J ends were trimmed by 5 bases and 1 base, with 11 bases remaining between them. The CDR3 sequence is CASSPNRENTEAFF. CDR3 nucleotides: TGTGCCAGCAGCCCGAACAGAGAGAACACTGAAGCTTTCTTT.

This chain uses TRBV19 with TRBJ1-2, with a weak D call TRBD1 (6 bases). Germline lookup yields CDR1 LNHDA and CDR2 SQIVND (reference sequence). The CDR3 sequence is 14 residues long. V was clipped by 4 bases and J by 5 bases, with 14 bases between them. In nucleotides, the CDR3 is TGTGCCAGTAGTACCACCCGGACAGATTATGGCTACACCTTC. This translates into CASSTTRTDYGYTF.

V gene TRBV3-1 (or the pseudogene TRBV3-2) combines with J gene TRBJ2-5, with no clear D. The CDR3 covers 15 residues. Per germline, CDR1 LGHDT and CDR2 YNNKEL (reference sequence). Deletions cut 2 bases from V and 2 bases from J, with 12 bases between. The CDR3 reads CASSQQAMYQETQYF. In nucleotides, the CDR3 is TGTGCCAGCAGCCAACAAGCTATGTATCAAGAGACCCAGTACTTC.

The chain links TRBV5-1 to TRBJ1-1; TRBD1 agrees at 10 bases. This CDR3 is 14 amino acids long. J was trimmed by 5 bases and V by 4 bases; bases with no gene match: 5. The germline gives CDR1 SGHRS, CDR2 YFSETQ. CDR3 sequence (DNA): TGCGCCAGCAGCCCGGACAGGGGGGGGACTGAAGCTTTCTTT. Its translation: CASSPDRGGTEAFF.

The rearrangement links TRBV18 to TRBJ2-5, with 8 positions matching TRBD1. From germline, CDR1 is KGHSH and CDR2 LQKENI. The V and J ends lost 3 bases and 4 bases, in that order; junction bases with no gene match: 4. The CDR3 length is 14 residues. CDR3 bases: TGTGCCAGCTCACCGAGTACAGGGGGAGAGACCCAGTACTTC. The encoded protein is CASSPSTGGETQYF.

Here the CDR3 reads CASSRRTSNSYEQYF. CDR3 in DNA: TGTGCCAGCAGCCGAAGGACTAGTAACTCCTACGAGCAGTACTTC. The genes are TRBV13 and TRBJ2-7; 7 bases are shared with TRBD2. V shed 5 bases and J 0 bases; nucleotides not matched to a gene: 7. The CDR3 covers 15 residues. Per the germline V gene, CDR1 is PRHDT and CDR2 is FYEKMQ (reference sequence).

The V gene is TRBV5-1, the J gene TRBJ1-4; the match to TRBD1 covers 10 bases. The ends lost 2 bases at V and 7 bases at J; junction bases unmatched: 2. This CDR3 region has 14 residues. Germline V gives CDR1 SGHRS, CDR2 YFSETQ. CDR3 region: CASSLGTGVEKLFF. The DNA for the CDR3 is TGCGCCAGCAGCTTAGGGACAGGGGTTGAAAAACTGTTTTTT.

The chain employs TRBV29-1 and TRBJ2-1; 7 nucleotides agree with TRBD1. Germline V gene data show CDR1 as SQVTM and CDR2 as ANQGSEA. The CDR3 has 14 residues. V was pared by 7 bases and J by 2 bases, with 8 bases of the junction left unmatched. The CDR3: CSGDRQGPYNEQFF. The DNA for the CDR3 is TGCAGCGGGGACCGACAGGGCCCCTACAATGAGCAGTTCTTC.

This clone has more than one count but fewer than ten. The chain links TRBV19 to TRBJ2-7; D gene uncertain. Germline CDR1 and CDR2: LNHDA and SQIVND (reference sequence). The ends were cut back, 3 bases at V and 0 bases at J, with 9 bases in the middle. The CDR3 is 14 amino acids. CDR3 residues: CASSMQANSYEQYF. The DNA for the CDR3 is TGTGCCAGTAGTATGCAGGCAAACTCCTACGAGCAGTACTTC.

This clone was seen a single time. The V and J genes are TRBV5-5 and TRBJ2-5; no clear D. The CDR3 has 14 amino acids. Germline assignment: CDR1 SGHKS and CDR2 YYEKEE (reference sequence). V was clipped by 4 bases and J by 2 bases, with 12 bases between them. The CDR3 nucleotides are TGTGCCAGCAGCCCGCGCACAGTACAAGAGACCCAGTACTTC. It yields the protein CASSPRTVQETQYF.

The CDR3: CASSQAYNQPQHF. DNA of the CDR3: TGTGCCAGCAGCCAAGCCTACAATCAGCCCCAGCATTTT. This chain joins TRBV4-2 and TRBJ1-5; the D is unclear. V was shortened by 1 base and J by 3 bases, with 4 bases between the two germline ends. Germline V gene lookup returns CDR1 LGHNA and CDR2 YNFKEQ. The CDR3 spans 13 residues.

The chain joins TRBV7-9 to TRBJ1-2, with D perhaps matching TRBD1 (5 bases). Trimming took 5 bases from V and 6 from J, leaving 13 bases between them. This CDR3 has 13 residues. CDR1 is SEHNR and CDR2 is FQNEAQ in the germline V gene (reference sequence). CDR3 sequence reads: CASSRKGHDGYTF. The DNA for the CDR3 is TGTGCCAGCAGCCGCAAGGGGCACGATGGCTACACCTTC.

The V gene is TRBV12-5, the J gene TRBJ2-3; 10 nucleotides match TRBD1. The CDR3 has 16 amino acids. Germline V gives CDR1 LGHNT, CDR2 FRNRAP. Trimming removed 2 bases from V and 2 bases from J; junction bases left unmatched: 4. The chain's CDR3 is CASGLRTGGPTDTQYF. CDR3 in DNA: TGTGCTAGTGGTTTGCGGACAGGGGGACCCACAGATACGCAGTATTTT. Full variable domain (outside the CDR3, taken from reference TRBV12-5 and TRBJ2-3): DARVTQTPRHKVTEMGQEVTMRCQPILGHNTVFWYRQTMMQGLELLAYFRNRAPLDDSGMPKDRFSAEMPDATLATLKIQPSEPRDSAVYFCASGLRTGGPTDTQYFGPGTRLTVL.

The chain links TRBV28 to TRBJ2-2, with TRBD1 matching over 9 bases. This CDR3 has 15 amino acids. Germline CDR1 and CDR2: MDHEN and SYDVKM. V was clipped by 5 bases and J by 6 bases; unmatched bases: 7. The DNA for the CDR3 is TGTGCCAGCAGTCCGGGGACAGGGTTTTCCGGGGAGCTGTTTTTT. Translation: CASSPGTGFSGELFF.

The chain uses TRBV4-1 and TRBJ2-7; 9 bases fit TRBD2. The CDR3 totals 21 residues. Germline assignment: CDR1 MGHRA and CDR2 YSYEKL. V gave up 1 base and J gave up 4 bases; unmatched junction bases: 23. CDR3 in DNA: TGCGCCAGCAGCCAAGTTCTTTTAGTAGCGGGGGCCCAACGAATACGATACGAGCAGTACTTC. It encodes CASSQVLLVAGAQRIRYEQYF.

V usage is TRBV2 and J usage is TRBJ2-5; D ambiguous. V shed 4 bases and J shed 1 base, with 7 bases lying between them. CDR1 is SNHLY, CDR2 FYNNEI, per germline. CDR3 length equals 13 residues. The CDR3 loop is CASSGIVQETQYF. The CDR3 DNA follows: TGTGCCAGCAGTGGAATAGTCCAAGAGACCCAGTACTTC.

V is TRBV11-2 and J is TRBJ2-3; no firm D call. The CDR3 loop spans 11 amino acids. The germline V and J ends were trimmed by 5 bases and 3 bases, with 3 bases remaining between them. CDR1 is SGHAT, CDR2 FQNNGV, per germline. Here the CDR3 reads CASSTTDTQYF. The CDR3 DNA reads TGTGCCAGCAGCACTACAGATACGCAGTATTTT.

This chain joins TRBV5-1 and TRBJ1-1; 8 bases align to TRBD1. With 7 bases clipped from V and 2 bases from J, the junction kept 4 bases outside the gene matches. The CDR3 runs to 13 residues. CDR1 and CDR2 from the germline V gene are SGHRS and YFSETQ. The CDR3 DNA is TGCGCCAGCCGTACAGGGGGAAACACTGAAGCTTTCTTT. Encoded protein: CASRTGGNTEAFF.

The chain uses TRBV29-1 and TRBJ1-2; TRBD1 matches 7 bases. The CDR3 totals 13 residues. V was clipped by 6 bases and J by 7 bases; unmatched bases: 11. CDR1 is SQVTM, CDR2 ANQGSEA, per germline. This CDR3 is CSVRGTVGLGYTF. CDR3 DNA sequence: TGCAGCGTAAGAGGGACAGTCGGGCTTGGCTACACCTTC.

The chain has TRBV7-9 and TRBJ1-1; 8 positions match TRBD1. This CDR3 is built from 15 residues. Per the germline V gene, CDR1 is SEHNR and CDR2 is FQNEAQ (reference sequence). The J segment lost 4 bases and the V segment lost 7 bases, leaving 11 bases of the junction unmatched. The CDR3 reads CASNNAGGAGTEAFF. The CDR3 coding sequence is TGTGCCAGCAACAACGCAGGGGGCGCGGGCACTGAAGCTTTCTTT.

This chain links TRBV5-1 with TRBJ2-4; maybe TRBD1 (6 bases). There are 14 residues in the CDR3. The germline CDR1 and CDR2 sequences are SGHRS and YFSETQ. The V end was cut by 2 bases, the J end by 8 bases, with 14 bases between. The CDR3 loop is CASSFMGAPDIQYF. The CDR3 DNA is TGCGCCAGCAGCTTCATGGGGGCGCCGGACATTCAGTACTTC.